This T cell receptor (beta chain) was retrieved from a study of Graves' ophthalmopathy and Graves' hyperthyroidism. Amplification targeted the TCR beta CDR3 regions, with RNA transcripts as the source material. First-round RT-PCR relied on HTBI primers, and a second-round multiplex PCR came next. TCRdb ran MiXCR on the multiplex PCR reads and lists one entry per CDR3 protein. Of some 520,000 distinct CDR3 sequences listed, around 14% are singletons. This CDR3 region has 15 residues. The ends were cut back, 2 bases at V and 4 bases at J, with 12 bases in the middle. Germline loops: CDR1 SGHAT, CDR2 FQDESV (reference sequence).

This receptor was taken from a woman aged 25 to 39 with Graves' ophthalmopathy. What was sequenced was blood. This chain links TRBV11-1 with TRBJ1-3, with D possibly matching TRBD1 (5 bases). The CDR3 nucleotides read TGTGCCAGCAGCTTACGAGGGGCCCCCGGAAACACCATATATTTT. The encoded protein is CASSLRGAPGNTIYF. The entire variable domain, with the rest obtained from reference TRBV11-1 and TRBJ1-3, is as follows: EAEVAQSPRYKITEKSQAVAFWCDPISGHATLYWYRQILGQGPELLVQFQDESVVDDSQLPKDRFSAERLKGVDSTLKIQPAELGDSAMYLCASSLRGAPGNTIYFGEGSWLTVV.